The 13 T cell receptor beta chains below come from one sample, sequenced in a study of shared clonotypes between healthy human individuals. Sequenced by immunoSEQ multiplex PCR; TCRdb stores in-frame clones only, minus some. The data contain roughly 2,300,000 clones, 85% to 95% of them singletons. Sequenced: naive CD4+ T cells from PBMCs. Subset in this sample: CD45RA+ positively selected. The receptors were sampled from a man in his late teens or twenties in good health. Some clones in this sample may be carry-over from other donors' samples.

This chain connects TRBV7-7 to TRBJ2-2, with D perhaps given as TRBD1 or TRBD2 (5 bases each). Trimming stripped 5 bases from V and 6 bases from J, with 13 bases between. The CDR3 spans 14 residues. CDR1 SSHAT and CDR2 FNYEAQ come from the germline V gene (reference sequence). The CDR3 DNA reads as TGTGCCAGCAGCAACACCGGGACCGCCGGGGAGCTGTTTTTT. The encoded protein is CASSNTGTAGELFF.

CDR3 amino acids: CSVAGLADSSYEQYF. The DNA for the CDR3 is TGCAGCGTCGCCGGACTAGCGGATAGCTCCTACGAGCAGTACTTC. The rearrangement uses TRBV29-1 and TRBJ2-7, with 10 bases aligning to TRBD2. J lost 0 bases, V lost 6 bases, and 8 bases had no gene match. The CDR3 contains 15 residues. CDR1 and CDR2 (germline): SQVTM, ANQGSEA.

CDR3 nucleotides: TGTGCCAGCAGCTTATACCCGGGACAGGGGGCTGGAAACACCATATATTTT. Protein product: CASSLYPGQGAGNTIYF. V is TRBV7-6 and J is TRBJ1-3; 11 bases map to TRBD1. The CDR3 contains 17 residues. Germline V gives CDR1 SGHVS, CDR2 FNYEAQ. V shed 2 bases, J shed 2 bases, and the junction held 5 bases outside the gene matches.

This chain links TRBV28 with TRBJ2-7; D is possibly TRBD2 (5 bases). From germline, CDR1 is MDHEN and CDR2 SYDVKM. The V and J ends lost 2 bases and 9 bases respectively, with 14 bases between them. This CDR3 contains 13 residues. CDR3 coding DNA: TGTGCCAGCAGTTTAAAACGTGCCGGAGGGCAGTACTTC. The encoded protein is CASSLKRAGGQYF.

The CDR3 DNA reads TGTGCCATCAGAGACGCGGGGACAGGGTTTGGTGGCTACACCTTC. It specifies CAIRDAGTGFGGYTF. The rearrangement links TRBV10-3 to TRBJ1-2, with 9 bases lining up with TRBD1. V dropped 6 bases and J dropped 7; count of bases not matched to a gene: 12. CDR1 and CDR2 from the germline V gene are ENHRY and SYGVKD. The CDR3 runs to 15 residues.

The rearrangement joins TRBV29-1 to TRBJ2-3; 13 positions agree with TRBD2. V shed 5 bases and J 2 bases; nucleotides not matched to a gene: 4. Germline V CDR1 and CDR2: SQVTM, ANQGSEA. The CDR3 has 15 amino acids. Here the CDR3 reads CSVTGLAGATDTQYF. The DNA of the CDR3 is TGCAGCGTTACAGGACTAGCGGGGGCCACAGATACGCAGTATTTT.

To note about this clone: The sample contains more than one DNA sequence encoding this CDR3. The V call is TRBV7-2, the J call TRBJ1-5; TRBD1 aligns across 9 bases. Germline lookup yields CDR1 SGHTA and CDR2 FQGNSA. This CDR3 spans 14 amino acids. Unmatched junction bases numbered 6, after V lost 5 bases and J lost 7 bases. CDR3 residues: CASSPRQGGQPQHF. As DNA, the CDR3 is TGTGCCAGCAGCCCACGACAGGGGGGGCAGCCCCAGCATTTT.

The chain has TRBV11-3 and TRBJ2-7, with TRBD2 matching over 9 bases. This CDR3 is built from 15 residues. Trimming took 5 bases from V and 2 from J; bases not matched to a gene: 7. Germline CDR1 reads SGHNT; CDR2 reads YENEEA. CDR3 loop: CASSLGLARPYEQYF. The DNA for the CDR3 is TGTGCCAGCAGCCTTGGACTAGCGCGACCCTACGAGCAGTACTTC.

Comment on this clone: At one end the junction does not follow the germline gene, possibly because of a read error. This chain joins TRBV10-3 and TRBJ2-1; 7 nucleotides agree with TRBD2. The CDR3 loop spans 15 amino acids. Germline V CDR1 and CDR2: ENHRY, SYGVKD. The CDR3 sequence: CAISEHRTSNNEEFF. The CDR3 DNA follows: TGTGCCATCAGTGAGCACAGGACTAGTAACAATGAGGAGTTCTTC.

J is TRBJ1-1 and V is TRBV4-1; maybe TRBD1 (5 bases). Germline assignment: CDR1 MGHRA and CDR2 YSYEKL. This CDR3 spans 14 amino acids. Deletions cut 6 bases from V and 0 bases from J, with 11 bases between. CDR3 DNA: TGCGCCAGCAGACCGGAGGGGATGAACACTGAAGCTTTCTTT. Amino acids: CASRPEGMNTEAFF.

V usage is TRBV7-8 and J usage is TRBJ2-4; 10 nucleotides match TRBD2. This CDR3 spans 19 amino acids. Germline V gene lookup returns CDR1 SGHVS and CDR2 FQNEAQ. The junction had 10 bases not matched to a gene; V was cut back by 1 base and J by 1 base. In nucleotides, the CDR3 is TGTGCCAGCAGCTTAGACGCTAGCGGGAGCGGTTTTGCCAAAAACATTCAGTACTTC. Its translation: CASSLDASGSGFAKNIQYF. The full variable domain, rest sourced from reference TRBV7-8 and TRBJ2-4, is GAGVSQSPRYKVAKRGQDVALRCDPISGHVSLFWYQQALGQGPEFLTYFQNEAQLDKSGLPSDRFFAERPEGSVSTLKIQRTQQEDSAVYLCASSLDASGSGFAKNIQYFGAGTRLSVL.

The chain joins TRBV7-2 to TRBJ2-1; 7 bases agree with TRBD1. J lost 0 bases, V lost 0 bases, and 8 bases had no gene match. This CDR3 comprises 18 residues. The germline V gene encodes CDR1 SGHTA and CDR2 FQGNSA. The CDR3: CASSLAAGGPSSYNEQFF. CDR3 nucleotides: TGTGCCAGCAGCTTAGCAGCAGGGGGTCCTAGCTCCTACAATGAGCAGTTCTTC. The full variable domain, with the rest looked up from reference TRBV7-2 and TRBJ2-1, is GAGVSQSPSNKVTEKGKDVELRCDPISGHTALYWYRQSLGQGLEFLIYFQGNSAPDKSGLPSDRFSAERTGGSVSTLTIQRTQQEDSAVYLCASSLAAGGPSSYNEQFFGPGTRLTVL.

The chain employs TRBV10-3 and TRBJ2-1, with D tentatively TRBD2 (5 bases). Germline CDR1 ENHRY, CDR2 SYGVKD. V was pared by 11 bases and J by 6 bases, with 14 bases between. The CDR3 has 12 residues. This chain's CDR3 is CAHGGIINEQFF. The CDR3 nucleotides read TGTGCCCATGGAGGTATCATCAATGAGCAGTTCTTC.